This note documents a single TCR beta chain sequence. Its specificity is not known. The data are from a study of T cells after yellow fever vaccination. Study summary: SMART-Seq v4 Ultra Low Input prepared the low-cell-number fractions. Study results and caveats: Post-booster samples contained most primary-vaccination clones (around 95% CD4, roughly 88% CD8).

TCR cDNA was made by 5'RACE template switching, adding a universal primer site and UMIs. Each CDR3 protein gets one entry after TCRdb re-called the 5' RACE reads with MiXCR. The sample carries some 170,000 distinct CDR3 sequences, around 9.7% recorded once. This CDR3 region has 13 residues. From germline, CDR1 is MNHEY and CDR2 SMNVEV (reference sequence). V was pared by 8 bases and J by 4 bases, with 12 bases between. This receptor was obtained from a man in his late teens or twenties who received the YFV17D yellow fever vaccine. Sequenced material: CD8+ T cells sorted from PBMCs, taken 45 days after the yellow fever booster vaccination. J is TRBJ2-1 and V is TRBV27, with D possibly TRBD1 on 6 matching bases. The CDR3 DNA reads as TGTGCCAGCCGCCTACAGGGTTACAATGAGCAGTTCTTC. Residues: CASRLQGYNEQFF.